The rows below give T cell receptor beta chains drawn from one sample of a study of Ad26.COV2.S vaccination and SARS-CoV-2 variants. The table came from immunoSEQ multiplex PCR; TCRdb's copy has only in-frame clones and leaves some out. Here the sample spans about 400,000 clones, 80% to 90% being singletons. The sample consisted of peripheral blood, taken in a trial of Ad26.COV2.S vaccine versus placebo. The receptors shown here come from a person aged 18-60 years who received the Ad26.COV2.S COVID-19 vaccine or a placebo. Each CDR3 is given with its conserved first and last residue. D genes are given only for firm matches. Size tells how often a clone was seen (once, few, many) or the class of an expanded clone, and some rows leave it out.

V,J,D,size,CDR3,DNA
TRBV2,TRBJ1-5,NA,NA,CASSVSNQPQHF,TGTGCCAGCAGTGTTAGTAATCAGCCCCAGCATTTT
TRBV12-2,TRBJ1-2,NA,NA,CASRGYKPYGYTF,TGTGCAAGTCGGGGGTACAAACCCTATGGCTACACCTTC
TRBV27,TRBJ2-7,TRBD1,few,CASSFSTGGQHEQYF,TGTGCCAGCAGTTTTAGTACAGGGGGGCAACACGAGCAGTACTTC
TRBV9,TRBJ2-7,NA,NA,CASSVGGSTYEQYF,TGTGCCAGCAGCGTAGGGGGCAGTACCTACGAGCAGTACTTC
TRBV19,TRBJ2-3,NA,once,CASSRGLATDTQYF,TGTGCCAGTAGTAGGGGGCTAGCCACAGATACGCAGTATTTT
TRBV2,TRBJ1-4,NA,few,CASSGPGANEKLFF,TGTGCCAGCAGTGGGCCTGGAGCTAATGAAAAACTGTTTTTT
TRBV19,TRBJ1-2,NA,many,CASSPFIGGGYGYTF,TGTGCCAGTAGCCCCTTTATCGGGGGCGGCTATGGCTACACCTTC
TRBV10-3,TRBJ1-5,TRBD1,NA,CAISEMDRGSNQPQHF,TGTGCCATCAGTGAGATGGACAGGGGGAGCAATCAGCCCCAGCATTTT
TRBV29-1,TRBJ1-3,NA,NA,CSAEQGFSGNTIYF,TGCAGCGCCGAGCAGGGGTTCTCTGGAAACACCATATATTTT
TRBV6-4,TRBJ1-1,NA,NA,CASRSGAGTEAFF,TGTGCGAGTCGGTCCGGGGCTGGCACTGAAGCTTTCTTT
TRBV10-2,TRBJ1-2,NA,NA,CASSLAGSSGYTF,TGCGCCAGCAGTCTTGCAGGGAGTTCTGGCTACACCTTC
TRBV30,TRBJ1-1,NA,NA,CAWSPQIPAFF,TGTGCCTGGAGTCCCCAAATACCAGCTTTCTTT
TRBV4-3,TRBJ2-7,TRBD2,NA,CASSQDRGGLGSYEQYF,TGCGCCAGCAGCCAAGATCGGGGAGGGCTAGGGTCCTACGAGCAGTACTTC
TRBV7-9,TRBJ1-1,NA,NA,CASSLGSYRPVMNTEAFF,TGTGCCAGCAGCTTAGGCTCCTACCGGCCTGTCATGAACACTGAAGCTTTCTTT
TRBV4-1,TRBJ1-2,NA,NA,CASRQPTGSNYGYTF,TGCGCCAGCAGACAGCCGACAGGATCTAACTATGGCTACACCTTC
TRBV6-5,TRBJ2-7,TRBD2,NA,CASSIERGATYEQYF,TGTGCCAGCAGTATAGAGCGGGGGGCAACCTACGAGCAGTACTTC
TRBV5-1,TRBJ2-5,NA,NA,CASSPSLGLQETQYF,TGCGCCAGCAGCCCCTCTCTCGGGTTACAAGAGACCCAGTACTTC
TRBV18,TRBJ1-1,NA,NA,CASSPSQTLNTEAFF,TGTGCCAGCTCACCATCGCAGACCTTGAACACTGAAGCTTTCTTT
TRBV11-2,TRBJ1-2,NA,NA,CASSSLLGYTF,TGTGCCAGCAGCTCCCTACTTGGCTACACCTTC
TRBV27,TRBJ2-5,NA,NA,CASSPNTLAKWETQYF,TGTGCCAGCAGCCCCAACACACTCGCTAAGTGGGAGACCCAGTACTTC
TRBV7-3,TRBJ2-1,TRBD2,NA,CASSPLGNPLAGAVYNEQFF,TGTGCCAGCAGCCCCCTCGGGAACCCTTTAGCGGGAGCTGTCTACAATGAGCAGTTCTTC
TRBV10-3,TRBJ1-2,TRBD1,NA,CAISERGGQVGDGYTF,TGTGCCATCAGTGAGAGGGGCGGACAGGTGGGGGATGGCTACACCTTC
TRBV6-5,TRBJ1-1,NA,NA,CASSLTRGTTEAFF,TGTGCCAGCAGTCTAACCCGGGGGACCACTGAAGCTTTCTTT
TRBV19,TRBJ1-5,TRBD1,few,CASMGPGQVVQPQHF,TGTGCCAGTATGGGTCCGGGACAGGTGGTTCAGCCCCAGCATTTT
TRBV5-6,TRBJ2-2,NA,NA,CASSLISHGELFF,TGTGCCAGCAGCTTGATCAGCCACGGGGAGCTGTTTTTT
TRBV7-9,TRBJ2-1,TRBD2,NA,CASSPWASGRQYEQFF,TGTGCCAGCAGCCCCTGGGCTAGCGGGAGACAATATGAGCAGTTCTTC
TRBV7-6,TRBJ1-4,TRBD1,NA,CASSITGADNEKLFF,TGTGCCAGCAGCATTACAGGGGCGGACAATGAAAAACTGTTTTTT
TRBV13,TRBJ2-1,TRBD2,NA,CASSPLGTSGWNEQFF,TGTGCCAGCAGCCCTTTAGGGACTAGCGGGTGGAATGAGCAGTTCTTC
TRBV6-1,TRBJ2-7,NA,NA,CASSEYYEQYF,TGTGCCAGCAGTGAATACTACGAGCAGTACTTC
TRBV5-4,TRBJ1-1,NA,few,CASSGGQYTEAFF,TGTGCCAGCAGCGGAGGACAGTACACTGAAGCTTTCTTT
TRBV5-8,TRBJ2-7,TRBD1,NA,CASSLGTGSGEQYF,TGTGCCAGCAGCTTGGGGACAGGGAGCGGTGAGCAGTACTTC
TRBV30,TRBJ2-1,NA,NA,CAWSTGTPSYNEQFF,TGTGCCTGGAGTACTGGTACTCCCTCCTACAATGAGCAGTTCTTC
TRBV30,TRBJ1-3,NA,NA,CAGDWPSGNTIYF,TGTGCCGGCGACTGGCCCTCTGGAAACACCATATATTTT
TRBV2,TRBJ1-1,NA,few,CASSGGRAVRMNTEAFF,TGTGCCAGCAGCGGGGGCAGGGCTGTTAGAATGAACACTGAAGCTTTCTTT
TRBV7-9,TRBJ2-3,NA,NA,CASSFSVGWADTQYF,TGTGCCAGCAGCTTCTCGGTGGGATGGGCAGATACGCAGTATTTT
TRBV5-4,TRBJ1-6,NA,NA,CASSLPNAYSPLHF,TGTGCCAGCAGCTTGCCGAACGCGTATTCACCCCTCCACTTT
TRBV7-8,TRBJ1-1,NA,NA,CASSSYEGSPEAFF,TGTGCCAGCAGCTCCTATGAGGGGAGCCCTGAAGCTTTCTTT
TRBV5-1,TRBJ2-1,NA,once,CASSQTGYNEQFF,TGCGCCAGCAGCCAGACAGGTTACAATGAGCAGTTCTTC
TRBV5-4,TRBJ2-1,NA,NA,CASSLVGAYEQFF,TGTGCCAGCAGCTTGGTAGGGGCCTATGAGCAGTTCTTC
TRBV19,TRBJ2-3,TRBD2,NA,CASRPWVAGSTDTQYF,TGTGCCAGTAGACCCTGGGTAGCGGGAAGCACAGATACGCAGTATTTT
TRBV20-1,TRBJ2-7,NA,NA,CSARETYEQYF,TGCAGTGCTAGGGAAACCTACGAGCAGTACTTC
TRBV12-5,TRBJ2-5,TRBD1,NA,CASGRDRGETQYF,TGTGCTAGTGGCCGGGACAGAGGAGAGACCCAGTACTTC